The present T cell receptor beta chain was sequenced within a study of cytomegalovirus exposure and HLA in healthy donors. Study findings and constraints: CMV antigen specificity of three CMV-associated chains was confirmed in vitro. Most subjects' HLA-A and HLA-B alleles were reportedly predicted from TCR beta sequences. An analysis that came later showed most CMV-associated TCR beta chains appearing HLA-restricted.

A remark on this clone: Its antigen is undetermined.

Primers included in the PCR were 60 Vbeta and 13 Jbeta primers. Sequencing was performed with immunoSEQ multiplex PCR; in TCRdb, only in-frame clones are kept and a portion is missing. The table has some 96,000 clones, roughly three fifths seen once; the top ten hold roughly 3%. CDR3 length: 14 amino acids. Germline loops: CDR1 MDHEN, CDR2 SYDVKM. The V end lost 8 bases, the J end lost 4 bases, and 16 bases lay between the germline ends. The clonotype comes from a man aged 60 to 75 in good health and CMV-seronegative. The sequenced sample was PBMCs. The V and J genes are TRBV28 and TRBJ2-3, with D possibly TRBD2 on 7 matching bases. Written as DNA, the CDR3 is TGTGCCAGCGGGGGGGGCAGGGGTCCAGATACGCAGTATTTT. Protein sequence: CASGGGRGPDTQYF.